These 25 T cell receptor beta chains were all obtained from the same sample, sequenced in a study of T cells in Graves' hyperthyroidism and ophthalmopathy. The investigators amplified TCR beta CDR3 regions from RNA transcripts. Carried out on the TCR CDR3, a first-round RT-PCR used the HTBI primer set. Each CDR3 protein is one row after TCRdb ran MiXCR on the multiplex PCR reads. The repertoire holds around 800,000 distinct CDR3 sequences, with roughly 37% as singletons. Sequenced: blood. The receptors shown here come from a man in his late teens or twenties with Graves' hyperthyroidism.

The table lists this clonotype with many counts. J is TRBJ1-2 and V is TRBV15; TRBD1 might be the D (5 bases). The CDR3 extends over 13 amino acids. Germline V gives CDR1 LNHNV, CDR2 YYDKDF (reference sequence). Trimming pared 3 bases from V and 9 bases from J, leaving 14 bases between. The CDR3 bases are TGTGCCACCAGCAGGAATTCGGAGGGGAGCTACACCTTC. Its protein is CATSRNSEGSYTF. The whole variable domain, filled in from reference TRBV15 and TRBJ1-2, reads DAMVIQNPRYQVTQFGKPVTLSCSQTLNHNVMYWYQQKSSQAPKLLFHYYDKDFNNEADTPDNFQSRRPNTSFCFLDIRSPGLGDTAMYLCATSRNSEGSYTFGSGTRLTVV.

This clonotype was seen only a few times. The chain carries TRBV25-1 and TRBJ2-7; no reliable D call. Germline CDR1 is MGHDK and CDR2 is SYGVNS. The length of the CDR3 is 13 residues. Trimming removed 6 bases from V and 6 bases from J, with 15 bases in between. The CDR3 is CASREVWAGEQYF. The DNA of the CDR3 is TGTGCCAGCAGGGAAGTTTGGGCCGGCGAGCAGTACTTC.

This clonotype has a handful of counts. This chain joins TRBV9 and TRBJ2-2, with 8 bases lining up with TRBD2. CDR3 length: 15 residues. The ends lost 0 bases at V and 7 bases at J; junction bases unmatched: 5. Germline CDR1 is SGDLS and CDR2 is YYNGEE. CDR3 DNA sequence: TGTGCCAGCAGCGTAGTAGGACTAGCTATCGGGGAGCTGTTTTTT. Translated: CASSVVGLAIGELFF.

This CDR3 reads CASSVTGQGVYEQYF. Here the CDR3 DNA reads TGTGCCAGCAGCGTCACGGGACAGGGGGTATACGAGCAGTACTTC. The chain joins TRBV9 to TRBJ2-7, with 11 bases lining up with TRBD1. There are 15 residues in the CDR3. J lost 4 bases, V lost 2 bases, and 5 bases had no gene match. Germline lookup yields CDR1 SGDLS and CDR2 YYNGEE.

This clonotype has at least ten counts. This chain joins TRBV7-9 and TRBJ2-7, with TRBD1 matching over 7 bases. CDR1 and CDR2 from the germline V gene are SEHNR and FQNEAQ (reference sequence). The CDR3 is 14 amino acids. The CDR3 region has the DNA TGTGTCACAGCCCCCTGGGACAGCCATTACGAGCAGTACTTC. Amino acid sequence: CVTAPWDSHYEQYF.

The rearrangement uses TRBV7-2 and TRBJ2-7; weak D call: TRBD2 (6 bases). TRBJ2-5 explains the end of the DNA better; the J call may be wrong. Germline-derived CDR1 and CDR2 are SGHTA and FQGNSA. The CDR3 runs to 15 residues. Here the CDR3 reads CASNTGGAPGETQYF. The CDR3 nucleotides read TGTGCCAGCAACACCGGGGGAGCTCCCGGGGAGACCCAGTACTTC.

This clonotype appeared a single time. This chain joins TRBV25-1 and TRBJ2-7; 8 nucleotides line up with TRBD2. The length of the CDR3 is 14 residues. Germline V gene sequence: CDR1 MGHDK, CDR2 SYGVNS. V gave up 6 bases and J gave up 5 bases; unmatched junction bases: 9. The CDR3 loop is CASSLYGRENEQYF. The CDR3 DNA is TGTGCCAGCAGCCTATACGGGAGGGAGAACGAGCAGTACTTC.

This clonotype appeared many times. The V gene is TRBV10-3, the J gene TRBJ1-1; 7 bases map to TRBD1. In germline, CDR1 is ENHRY, CDR2 SYGVKD. This CDR3 comprises 14 residues. Losses at the gene ends were 3 bases for V and 6 bases for J; bases not matched to a gene: 7. The DNA for the CDR3 is TGTGCCATCAGTGACGCAGGGGGGAGCGCTGAAGCTTTCTTT. Its protein product is CAISDAGGSAEAFF.

This clonotype was detected many times. The chain uses TRBV20-1 and TRBJ1-2; the D is unclear. Germline V gives CDR1 DFQATT, CDR2 SNEGSKA (reference sequence). The V gene lost 5 bases and the J gene lost 8 bases, with 18 bases spanning the gap. This CDR3 has 13 amino acids. The CDR3 DNA reads TGCAGTGCTTCGGACGCCGGCGGGTCGGGCTACACCTTC. Its translation: CSASDAGGSGYTF.

The count of this clonotype is one. The gene calls are TRBV29-1 and TRBJ1-2, with TRBD1 matching 7 bases. J gave up 4 bases and V 8 bases, and 13 bases lay outside the gene matches. The CDR3 totals 14 residues. CDR1 and CDR2 from the germline V gene are SQVTM and ANQGSEA. The DNA for the CDR3 is TGCAGCCCCCCCCCGGGACAGTCCGGCTATGGCTACACCTTC. The encoded protein is CSPPPGQSGYGYTF.

This clonotype showed up just a few times. The V and J genes are TRBV19 and TRBJ2-7; TRBD2 agrees at 11 bases. V trimming: 1 base; J trimming: 6 bases; junction bases outside the gene matches: 5. The CDR3 sequence is 15 residues long. CDR1 is LNHDA, CDR2 SQIVND, per germline (reference sequence). In nucleotides, the CDR3 is TGTGCCAGTAGTATAGTACTAGCGGGAGTATCCGAGCAGTACTTC. It codes for CASSIVLAGVSEQYF.

The rearrangement links TRBV11-2 to TRBJ2-5; 14 bases match TRBD2. After removal of 4 bases from V and 0 bases from J, the junction contained 4 bases not matched to a gene. Germline CDR1 reads SGHAT; CDR2 reads FQNNGV. The CDR3 is 17 amino acids. The CDR3 is CASSWGGLAGDQETQYF. CDR3 in DNA: TGTGCCAGCAGCTGGGGGGGACTAGCGGGGGACCAAGAGACCCAGTACTTC.

This clonotype was seen only a few times. The genes are TRBV29-1 and TRBJ2-2, with D unclear. The CDR3 runs to 13 residues. From germline, CDR1 is SQVTM and CDR2 ANQGSEA. V lost 7 bases to trimming and J lost 3 bases, with 12 bases between them. Here the CDR3 DNA reads TGCAGCGCCCGAGAGCTGGACACCGGGGAGCTGTTTTTT. Protein sequence: CSARELDTGELFF.

This clonotype was found a few times. This CDR3 reads CASSLRGAAGGPETQYF. The CDR3 DNA sequence: TGTGCCAGCAGCCTAAGGGGGGCCGCGGGAGGCCCTGAGACCCAGTACTTC. V gene TRBV7-9 combines with J gene TRBJ2-5; TRBD2 agrees at 8 bases. The CDR3 is made up of 17 amino acids. V gave up 5 bases and J gave up 5 bases; unmatched junction bases: 16. In germline, CDR1 is SEHNR, CDR2 FQNEAQ (reference sequence).

At least ten counts were recorded for this clonotype. V and J are TRBV15 and TRBJ2-7; D might be TRBD1 (6 bases). V dropped 0 bases and J dropped 6 bases, with 18 bases sitting between them. This CDR3 is 16 amino acids long. Germline assignment: CDR1 LNHNV and CDR2 YYDKDF (reference sequence). The DNA of the CDR3 is TGTGCCACCAGCAGAGATCAATACAGGGCATCTGGCGAGCAGTACTTC. It specifies CATSRDQYRASGEQYF. The complete variable domain, with remaining parts taken from reference TRBV15 and TRBJ2-7, reads DAMVIQNPRYQVTQFGKPVTLSCSQTLNHNVMYWYQQKSSQAPKLLFHYYDKDFNNEADTPDNFQSRRPNTSFCFLDIRSPGLGDTAMYLCATSRDQYRASGEQYFGPGTRLTVT.

The genes are TRBV5-1 and TRBJ1-1; TRBD1 matches at 8 bases. The CDR3 spans 13 residues. Per germline, CDR1 SGHRS and CDR2 YFSETQ. The V segment lost 5 bases and the J segment 4 bases; nucleotides outside the gene matches: 4. The CDR3 nucleotides are TGCGCCAGCAGGGACAGGGTTGGCACTGAAGCTTTCTTT. Its protein is CASRDRVGTEAFF.

Many counts were recorded for this clonotype. The chain recombines TRBV25-1 with TRBJ2-5; D remains ambiguous. The CDR3 is made up of 14 amino acids. V gave up 3 bases and J gave up 1 base, with 9 bases separating them. Germline V gives CDR1 MGHDK, CDR2 SYGVNS. The CDR3 region has the DNA TGTGCCAGCAGTGAGGCGGCTGCCCAAGAGACCCAGTACTTC. It specifies CASSEAAAQETQYF.

Regarding this clonotype: A single base separates this from a much larger clone, so it may be a read error. The rearrangement links TRBV15 to TRBJ2-7; D is possibly TRBD1 (6 bases). The CDR3 sequence is 12 residues long. The germline gives CDR1 LNHNV, CDR2 YYDKDF (reference sequence). This CDR3 is CASSRDAGTSYF. The CDR3, as DNA: TGTGCCTCCAGCAGAGACGCCGGGACATCCTACTTC.

Only a few counts were recorded for this clonotype. The chain joins TRBV29-1 to TRBJ2-5; 9 bases agree with TRBD2. Trimming took 1 base from V and 8 from J; bases not matched to a gene: 5. The CDR3 runs to 13 residues. Germline loops: CDR1 SQVTM, CDR2 ANQGSEA. This chain's CDR3 is CSVEGSSGSTQYF. As DNA, the CDR3 is TGCAGCGTTGAAGGGAGTAGCGGGAGTACCCAGTACTTC.

The chain employs TRBV6-5 and TRBJ2-7; D gene uncertain. The V end was cut by 4 bases, the J end by 6 bases, with 16 bases between. This CDR3 has 14 residues. Germline-derived CDR1 and CDR2 are MNHEY and SVGAGI. In DNA, the CDR3 is TGTGCCAGCAGTTTTGAGGCCCACCCATCCGAGCAGTACTTC. Its protein product is CASSFEAHPSEQYF.

The chain employs TRBV7-2 and TRBJ2-7; a weak D match, TRBD1 (5 bases). This CDR3 spans 14 amino acids. V was pared by 5 bases and J by 4 bases, with 15 bases between. The germline V gene encodes CDR1 SGHTA and CDR2 FQGNSA. The DNA for the CDR3 is TGTGCCAGCAGCCCGCTTCGGACATCTTACGAGCAGTACTTC. As protein: CASSPLRTSYEQYF.

This sequence joins TRBV2 and TRBJ2-5; 7 bases line up with TRBD1. Germline assignment: CDR1 SNHLY and CDR2 FYNNEI. The CDR3 has 15 amino acids. The V and J ends lost 5 bases and 4 bases, in that order; junction bases with no gene match: 10. The CDR3: CASSCKTGKLETQYF. The DNA for the CDR3 is TGTGCCAGCAGTTGCAAGACAGGGAAATTAGAGACCCAGTACTTC.

This clonotype appeared a few times. The chain has TRBV7-8 and TRBJ2-7; 7 nucleotides align to TRBD1. Germline trimming cut 3 bases from V and 2 bases from J; bases unmatched to any gene: 7. The CDR3 totals 15 residues. Germline CDR1 is SGHVS and CDR2 is FQNEAQ. CDR3 bases: TGTGCCAGCAGCTTCTCGGGACAGACTACCTACGAGCAGTACTTC. Its protein is CASSFSGQTTYEQYF.

This clonotype is a singleton in its sample. This may be a read error: a much more frequent sequence differs by one nucleotide. The CDR3 DNA follows: TGTGCCAGCAGCTCACGTGCCGGGGAGTCCTATAATTCACCCCTCCACTTT. This gives the protein CASSSRAGESYNSPLHF. This chain uses TRBV7-8 with TRBJ1-6; D gene uncertain. The germline V gene has CDR1 SGHVS and CDR2 FQNEAQ. With 4 bases removed from V and 1 base from J, the gap between germline ends came to 14 bases. The length of the CDR3 is 17 residues. The entire variable domain, with the rest obtained from reference TRBV7-8 and TRBJ1-6, is as follows: GAGVSQSPRYKVAKRGQDVALRCDPISGHVSLFWYQQALGQGPEFLTYFQNEAQLDKSGLPSDRFFAERPEGSVSTLKIQRTQQEDSAVYLCASSSRAGESYNSPLHFGNGTRLTVT.

This clonotype was found many times. The chain combines TRBV11-2 with TRBJ1-2; D uncertain. V was pared by 5 bases and J by 3 bases, with 10 bases between. Germline values: CDR1 SGHAT, CDR2 FQNNGV. The CDR3 consists of 13 residues. This chain's CDR3 is CASSPDGYYGYTF. Here the CDR3 DNA reads TGTGCCAGCAGCCCCGACGGCTACTATGGCTACACCTTC.